Listed here are 18 T cell receptor beta chains from one sample, sequenced in a study of shared clonotypes between healthy human individuals. Sequencing used immunoSEQ multiplex PCR; TCRdb keeps in-frame clones, though not all of them. The top ten hold 1% to 1.5% of the sample, which has approximately 1,500,000 clones, more than 95% seen once. Input material: naive CD4+ T cells sorted from blood. Sample subset: CD45RA+ positively selected. These receptors originate from a man aged 25-45 years in good health.

The gene calls are TRBV5-1 and TRBJ2-6; TRBD1 matches at 8 bases. Germline-derived CDR1 and CDR2 are SGHRS and YFSETQ. This CDR3 spans 18 amino acids. Germline trimming cut 0 bases from V and 0 bases from J; bases unmatched to any gene: 5. This CDR3 reads CASSLATGGHSGANVLTF. In DNA form, the CDR3 reads TGCGCCAGCAGCTTGGCTACAGGGGGGCACTCTGGGGCCAACGTCCTGACTTTC.

This rearrangement joins TRBV9 to TRBJ2-7; 14 bases are shared with TRBD2. V was clipped by 1 base and J by 6 bases; unmatched bases: 9. Germline CDR1 SGDLS, CDR2 YYNGEE. The CDR3 totals 17 residues. CDR3 nucleotide sequence: TGTGCCAGCAGCGTATCGACTAGCGGGAGGGCCGGGGCCGAGCAGTACTTC. It translates to CASSVSTSGRAGAEQYF.

V is TRBV2 and J is TRBJ1-2; 9 bases agree with TRBD1. The CDR3 extends over 14 amino acids. Germline V lookup: CDR1 SNHLY, CDR2 FYNNEI. With V trimmed by 3 bases and J by 4 bases, 3 bases remained unmatched. CDR3 region: CASSDIQGAYGYTF. CDR3 DNA sequence: TGTGCCAGCAGTGACATACAGGGGGCCTATGGCTACACCTTC.

The chain uses TRBV7-9 and TRBJ2-1; 9 nucleotides match TRBD2. There are 19 residues in the CDR3. Germline loops: CDR1 SEHNR, CDR2 FQNEAQ (reference sequence). V lost 3 bases and J lost 3; bases outside the gene matches: 15. As DNA, the CDR3 is TGTGCCAGCAGCTTGGGTGAGGGGAAGCTAGCGGGATACTACAATGAGCAGTTCTTC. Protein sequence: CASSLGEGKLAGYYNEQFF.

The chain uses TRBV4-1 and TRBJ2-5; the match to TRBD1 covers 9 bases. The CDR3 totals 14 residues. J was trimmed by 5 bases and V by 0 bases; bases with no gene match: 1. Germline assignment: CDR1 MGHRA and CDR2 YSYEKL. DNA for the CDR3: TGCGCCAGCAGCCAAGAGGGACAGGGTGAGACCCAGTACTTC. Residues: CASSQEGQGETQYF.

CDR3: CASSPPGLEETQYF. The CDR3 bases are TGTGCCAGCAGCCCCCCGGGACTAGAAGAGACCCAGTACTTC. The chain joins TRBV5-4 to TRBJ2-5; 8 nucleotides match TRBD2. V dropped 4 bases and J dropped 3; count of bases not matched to a gene: 5. Germline loops: CDR1 SGHNT, CDR2 YYREEE (reference sequence). CDR3 length equals 14 residues. Full variable domain (outside the CDR3, taken from reference TRBV5-4 and TRBJ2-5): ETGVTQSPTHLIKTRGQQVTLRCSSQSGHNTVSWYQQALGQGPQFIFQYYREEENGRGNFPPRFSGLQFPNYSSELNVNALELDDSALYLCASSPPGLEETQYFGPGTRLLVL.

J is TRBJ2-1 and V is TRBV7-6; 10 bases line up with TRBD2. The V segment lost 1 base and the J segment 6 bases; nucleotides outside the gene matches: 3. The germline V gene encodes CDR1 SGHVS and CDR2 FNYEAQ. This CDR3 comprises 15 residues. The CDR3: CASSLGLAGTNEQFF. DNA of the CDR3: TGTGCCAGCAGCTTAGGACTAGCGGGTACCAATGAGCAGTTCTTC.

CDR3 protein: CASRPGGVANEKLFF. The DNA for the CDR3 is TGTGCCAGCAGGCCGGGGGGGGTGGCTAATGAAAAACTGTTTTTT. This chain connects TRBV6-6 to TRBJ1-4; possibly TRBD1 for D (5 bases). V gave up 6 bases and J gave up 3 bases, with 14 bases separating them. This CDR3 spans 15 amino acids. Germline V gene sequence: CDR1 MNHNY, CDR2 SVGAGI (reference sequence).

The chain combines TRBV18 with TRBJ1-6; 7 positions match TRBD1. The CDR3 spans 14 residues. Germline values: CDR1 KGHSH, CDR2 LQKENI. Losses at the gene ends were 3 bases for V and 5 bases for J; bases not matched to a gene: 1. CDR3 in amino acids: CASSPGTDNSPLHF. Here the CDR3 DNA reads TGTGCCAGCTCACCCGGGACAGATAATTCACCCCTCCACTTT.

The chain combines TRBV7-9 with TRBJ1-1; 7 bases align to TRBD1. Germline CDR1 reads SEHNR; CDR2 reads FQNEAQ (reference sequence). With V trimmed by 5 bases and J by 6 bases, 6 bases remained unmatched. The CDR3 is 13 amino acids. For the CDR3, the DNA is TGTGCCAGCAGCGGACTCGGGACAGCTGAAGCTTTCTTT. This translates into CASSGLGTAEAFF.

The chain employs TRBV2 and TRBJ2-1; 13 bases are shared with TRBD2. The CDR3 runs to 15 residues. CDR1 and CDR2 (germline): SNHLY, FYNNEI. Losses at the gene ends were 6 bases for V and 8 bases for J; bases not matched to a gene: 7. The CDR3 nucleotides are TGTGCCAGCAGGGAAACCGGACTAGCGGGAGATGAGCAGTTCTTC. It translates to CASRETGLAGDEQFF.

This sequence joins TRBV23-1 and TRBJ2-1, with D unresolved. TRBV23-1 is an ORF, with its function uncertain. V was clipped by 2 bases and J by 3 bases, with 5 bases between them. The CDR3 sequence is 13 residues long. The CDR3 loop is CASSQRLYNEQFF. CDR3 bases: TGCGCCAGCAGTCAAAGGCTCTACAATGAGCAGTTCTTC.

The rearrangement links TRBV5-6 to TRBJ2-7; the match to TRBD1 covers 12 bases. The germline CDR1 and CDR2 sequences are SGHDT and YYEEEE. The CDR3 length is 16 residues. The V segment lost 1 base and the J segment 5 bases; nucleotides outside the gene matches: 7. CDR3 region: CASSLMGDRGRDEQYF. For the CDR3, the DNA is TGTGCCAGCAGCTTGATGGGGGACAGGGGGCGGGACGAGCAGTACTTC.

The V gene is TRBV28, the J gene TRBJ2-7, with a possible D match to TRBD1 (6 bases). This CDR3 has 14 amino acids. CDR1 and CDR2 from the germline V gene are MDHEN and SYDVKM. V was trimmed by 6 bases and J by 4 bases, leaving 16 bases between them. In DNA, the CDR3 is TGTGCCAGCAGAATTAGGACAGTCGGGTACGAGCAGTACTTC. It specifies CASRIRTVGYEQYF.

The chain recombines TRBV25-1 with TRBJ1-1, with 9 nucleotides matching TRBD1. Germline V lookup: CDR1 MGHDK, CDR2 SYGVNS. The trim removed 4 bases at V and 0 bases at J, leaving 12 bases unmatched. This CDR3 contains 18 residues. CDR3 sequence: CASSGQSGTGYMNTEAFF. For the CDR3, the DNA is TGTGCCAGCAGTGGCCAATCCGGGACAGGGTACATGAACACTGAAGCTTTCTTT.

The rearrangement uses TRBV15 and TRBJ2-5; TRBD2 is a possible D gene (6 bases). The CDR3 consists of 15 residues. CDR1 and CDR2 from the germline V gene are LNHNV and YYDKDF (reference sequence). V was shortened by 4 bases and J by 6 bases, with 18 bases between the two germline ends. The CDR3 spells CATSTPVAGRQTQYF. As DNA, the CDR3 is TGTGCCACCAGCACGCCCGTGGCGGGAAGACAGACCCAGTACTTC.

The V and J genes are TRBV14 and TRBJ1-3; D is undetermined. Trimming stripped 2 bases from V and 3 bases from J, with 14 bases between. Germline-derived CDR1 and CDR2 are SGHDN and FVKESK. CDR3 length: 16 amino acids. The CDR3 region is CASSQHLGQDGNTIYF. The CDR3 nucleotides read TGTGCCAGCAGCCAACATCTCGGGCAGGATGGAAACACCATATATTTT.

Notes on this clone: The same CDR3 is also encoded by other DNA sequences in this sample. The V call is TRBV28, the J call TRBJ2-1, with a tentative D call TRBD1 (5 bases). This CDR3 has 12 amino acids. V gave up 1 base and J gave up 7 bases, with 5 bases separating them. The germline gives CDR1 MDHEN, CDR2 SYDVKM. The CDR3 DNA sequence: TGTGCCAGCAGTTTATCAGGGAATGAGCAGTTCTTC. Its protein is CASSLSGNEQFF.